The 4 T cell receptor beta chains below all came from one sample that was sequenced in a study. Each CDR3 protein is one row after TCRdb ran MiXCR on the reads. Counted here are approximately 4,800 distinct CDR3 sequences, 9.5% occurring once; the ten biggest clones make up roughly 33%. The sample consisted of CD4+ T cells from peripheral blood. These TCRs come from a human donor with rheumatoid arthritis.

This clonotype is judged medium-sized. V gene TRBV7-3 combines with J gene TRBJ2-1; no reliable D call. Germline V gives CDR1 SGHTA, CDR2 FQGTGA. The CDR3 covers 13 residues. V was shortened by 2 bases and J by 4 bases, with 6 bases between the two germline ends. Written as DNA, the CDR3 is TGTGCCAGCAGCTTAGAATCTTACAATGAGCAGTTCTTC. This gives the protein CASSLESYNEQFF.

This clonotype appeared many times. The chain combines TRBV18 with TRBJ2-7; D is unclear. CDR3 length: 15 amino acids. Germline V gene lookup returns CDR1 KGHSH and CDR2 LQKENI. Trimming left V 5 bases short and J 3 bases short, with 17 bases between. The CDR3 loop is CASSTSGAVGYEQYF. The CDR3 DNA reads TGTGCCAGCTCAACCAGTGGAGCCGTTGGCTACGAGCAGTACTTC. The full variable domain, in which reference TRBV18 and TRBJ2-7 provide the parts outside the CDR3, is NAGVMQNPRHLVRRRGQEARLRCSPMKGHSHVYWYRQLPEEGLKFMVYLQKENIIDESGMPKERFSAEFPKEGPSILRIQQVVRGDSAAYFCASSTSGAVGYEQYFGPGTRLTVT.

This rearrangement joins TRBV5-5 to TRBJ1-3; D is undetermined. CDR1 and CDR2 (germline): SGHKS, YYEKEE (reference sequence). CDR3 length equals 16 residues. The V end lost 0 bases, the J end lost 0 bases, and 10 bases lay between the germline ends. This chain's CDR3 is CASSLVTQNSGNTIYF. The DNA of the CDR3 is TGTGCCAGCAGCTTGGTAACACAGAACTCTGGAAACACCATATATTTT.

This clonotype was detected a few times. The chain combines TRBV20-1 with TRBJ2-2; D is ambiguous. V dropped 5 bases and J dropped 1 base, with 8 bases sitting between them. The CDR3 is 13 amino acids. Germline CDR1 and CDR2: DFQATT and SNEGSKA (reference sequence). The CDR3 spells CSASLGNTGELFF. The CDR3 nucleotides are TGCAGTGCTTCCCTCGGGAACACCGGGGAGCTGTTTTTT.